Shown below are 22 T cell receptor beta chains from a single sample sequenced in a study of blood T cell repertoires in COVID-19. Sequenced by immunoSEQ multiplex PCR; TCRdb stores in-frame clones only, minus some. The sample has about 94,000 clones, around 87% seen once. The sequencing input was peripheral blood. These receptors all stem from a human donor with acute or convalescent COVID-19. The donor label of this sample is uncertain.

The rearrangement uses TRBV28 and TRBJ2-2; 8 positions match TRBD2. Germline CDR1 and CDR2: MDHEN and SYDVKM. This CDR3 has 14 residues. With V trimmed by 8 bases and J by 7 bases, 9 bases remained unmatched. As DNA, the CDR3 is TGTGCCAGCCGCTCGGGGGGGCCCATCGGGGAGCTGTTTTTT. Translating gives CASRSGGPIGELFF.

DNA of the CDR3: TGTGCCAGCAGCCCCGACAGGGTCCCCCTCCACTTT. Its protein is CASSPDRVPLHF. The chain carries TRBV9 and TRBJ1-6; 7 nucleotides agree with TRBD1. Germline-derived CDR1 and CDR2 are SGDLS and YYNGEE. The trim removed 4 bases at V and 13 bases at J, leaving 5 bases unmatched. This CDR3 contains 12 residues.

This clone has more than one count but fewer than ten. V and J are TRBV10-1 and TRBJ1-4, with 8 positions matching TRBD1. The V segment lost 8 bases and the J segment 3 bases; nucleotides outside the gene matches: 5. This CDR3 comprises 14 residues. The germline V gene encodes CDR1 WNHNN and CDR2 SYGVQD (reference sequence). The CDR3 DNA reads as TGCGCCAGCGGACAGGGAGAGGCTAATGAAAAACTGTTTTTT. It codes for CASGQGEANEKLFF.

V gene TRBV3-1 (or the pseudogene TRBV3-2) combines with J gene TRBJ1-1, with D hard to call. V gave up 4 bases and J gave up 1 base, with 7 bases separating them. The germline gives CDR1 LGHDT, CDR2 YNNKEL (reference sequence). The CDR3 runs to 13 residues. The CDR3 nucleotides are TGTGCCAGCAGCCGGAGGAGGAACACTGAAGCTTTCTTT. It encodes CASSRRRNTEAFF.

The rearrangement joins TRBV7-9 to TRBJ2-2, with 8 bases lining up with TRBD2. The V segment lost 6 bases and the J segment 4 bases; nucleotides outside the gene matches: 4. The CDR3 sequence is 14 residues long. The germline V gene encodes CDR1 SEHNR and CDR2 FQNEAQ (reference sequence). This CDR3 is CASRRAGGTGELFF. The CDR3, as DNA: TGTGCCAGCAGACGCGCGGGGGGCACCGGGGAGCTGTTTTTT.

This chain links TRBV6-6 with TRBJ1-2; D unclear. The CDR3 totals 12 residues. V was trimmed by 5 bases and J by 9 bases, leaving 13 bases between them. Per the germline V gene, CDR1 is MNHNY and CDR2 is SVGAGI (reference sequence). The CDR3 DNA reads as TGTGCCAGCAGTAGAGAGAGGGAACGCTACACCTTC. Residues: CASSRERERYTF.

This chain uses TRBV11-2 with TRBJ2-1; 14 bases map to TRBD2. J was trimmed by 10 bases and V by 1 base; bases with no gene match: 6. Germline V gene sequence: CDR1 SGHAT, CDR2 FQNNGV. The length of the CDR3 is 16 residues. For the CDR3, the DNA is TGTGCCAGCAGCTTAGGACTAGCGGGGGGGCTAGGAGAGCAGTTCTTC. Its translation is CASSLGLAGGLGEQFF. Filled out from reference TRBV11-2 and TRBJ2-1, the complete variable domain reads EAGVAQSPRYKIIEKRQSVAFWCNPISGHATLYWYQQILGQGPKLLIQFQNNGVVDDSQLPKDRFSAERLKGVDSTLKIQPAKLEDSAVYLCASSLGLAGGLGEQFFGPGTRLTVL.

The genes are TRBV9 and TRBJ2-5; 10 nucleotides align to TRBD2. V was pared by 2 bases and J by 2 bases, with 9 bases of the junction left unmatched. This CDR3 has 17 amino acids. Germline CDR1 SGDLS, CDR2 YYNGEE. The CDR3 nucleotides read TGTGCCAGCAGCGTGAGTAGCGGGGGGTTGGGTCAAGAGACCCAGTACTTC. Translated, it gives CASSVSSGGLGQETQYF.

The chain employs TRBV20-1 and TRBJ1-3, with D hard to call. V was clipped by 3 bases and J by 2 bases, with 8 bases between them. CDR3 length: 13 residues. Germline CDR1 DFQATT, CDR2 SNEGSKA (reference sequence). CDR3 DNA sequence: TGCAGTGCTAGTCCGGGAACTGGAAACACCATATATTTT. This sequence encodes CSASPGTGNTIYF.

CDR3 nucleotides: TGTGCCAGCAGCGTAGGAGGGACAGCCTCTATGAACACTGAAGCTTTCTTT. This codes for CASSVGGTASMNTEAFF. The rearrangement joins TRBV9 to TRBJ1-1; 7 bases line up with TRBD1. V shed 0 bases, J shed 0 bases, and the junction held 8 bases outside the gene matches. In germline, CDR1 is SGDLS, CDR2 YYNGEE. The CDR3 consists of 17 residues.

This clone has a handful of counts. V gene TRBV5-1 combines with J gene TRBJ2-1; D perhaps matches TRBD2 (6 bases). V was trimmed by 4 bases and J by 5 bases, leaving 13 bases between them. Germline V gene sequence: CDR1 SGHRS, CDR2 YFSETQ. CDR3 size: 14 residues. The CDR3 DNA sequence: TGCGCCAGCAGCCTGCCGGGGGAGGACAATGAGCAGTTCTTC. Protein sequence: CASSLPGEDNEQFF.

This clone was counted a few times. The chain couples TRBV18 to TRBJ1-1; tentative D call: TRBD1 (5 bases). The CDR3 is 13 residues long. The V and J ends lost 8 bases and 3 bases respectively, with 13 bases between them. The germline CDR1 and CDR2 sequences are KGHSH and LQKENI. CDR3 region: CASTGTLDTEAFF. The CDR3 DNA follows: TGTGCCAGCACCGGGACTCTGGACACTGAAGCTTTCTTT.

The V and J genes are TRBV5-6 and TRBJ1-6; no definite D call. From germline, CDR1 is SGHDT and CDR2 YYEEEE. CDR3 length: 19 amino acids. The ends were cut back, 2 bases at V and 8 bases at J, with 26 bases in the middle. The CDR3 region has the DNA TGTGCCAGCAGCTTCCTGGGGAGGGCCGGGTCCAACTTCGATTCACCCCTCCACTTT. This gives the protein CASSFLGRAGSNFDSPLHF.

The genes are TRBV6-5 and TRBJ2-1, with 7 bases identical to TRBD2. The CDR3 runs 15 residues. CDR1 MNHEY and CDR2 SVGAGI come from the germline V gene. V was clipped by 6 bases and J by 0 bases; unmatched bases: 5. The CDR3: CASSSTSISYNEQFF. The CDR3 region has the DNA TGTGCCAGCAGCTCGACTAGCATCTCCTACAATGAGCAGTTCTTC.

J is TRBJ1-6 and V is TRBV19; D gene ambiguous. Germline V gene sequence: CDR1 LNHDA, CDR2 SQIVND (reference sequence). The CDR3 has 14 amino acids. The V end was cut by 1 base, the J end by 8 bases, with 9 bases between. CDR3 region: CASSIVGLDSPLHF. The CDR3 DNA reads TGTGCCAGTAGTATAGTCGGGTTAGATTCACCCCTCCACTTT. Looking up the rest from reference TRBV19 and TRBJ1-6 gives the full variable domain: DGGITQSPKYLFRKEGQNVTLSCEQNLNHDAMYWYRQDPGQGLRLIYYSQIVNDFQKGDIAEGYSVSREKKESFPLTVTSAQKNPTAFYLCASSIVGLDSPLHFGNGTRLTVT.

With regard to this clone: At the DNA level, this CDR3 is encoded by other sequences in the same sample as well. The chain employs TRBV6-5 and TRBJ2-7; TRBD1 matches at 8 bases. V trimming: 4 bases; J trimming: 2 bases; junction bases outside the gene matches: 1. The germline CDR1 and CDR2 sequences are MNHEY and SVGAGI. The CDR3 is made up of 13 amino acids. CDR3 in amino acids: CASSWTGTYEQYF. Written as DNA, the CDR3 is TGTGCCAGCAGTTGGACAGGGACCTACGAGCAGTACTTC.

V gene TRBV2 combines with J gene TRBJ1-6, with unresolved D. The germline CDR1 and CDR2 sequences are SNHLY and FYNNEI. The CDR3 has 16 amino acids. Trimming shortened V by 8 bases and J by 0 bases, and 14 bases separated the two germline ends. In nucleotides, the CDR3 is TGTGCCAGCGGCGGGCAAGAGAACTCCTATAATTCACCCCTCCACTTT. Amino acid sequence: CASGGQENSYNSPLHF.

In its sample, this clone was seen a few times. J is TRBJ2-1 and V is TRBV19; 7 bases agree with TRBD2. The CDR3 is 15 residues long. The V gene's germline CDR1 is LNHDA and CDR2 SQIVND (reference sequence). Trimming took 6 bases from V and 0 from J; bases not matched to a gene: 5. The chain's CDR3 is CASRRRGSSYNEQFF. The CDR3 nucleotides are TGTGCCAGTAGACGGCGGGGGAGCTCCTACAATGAGCAGTTCTTC.

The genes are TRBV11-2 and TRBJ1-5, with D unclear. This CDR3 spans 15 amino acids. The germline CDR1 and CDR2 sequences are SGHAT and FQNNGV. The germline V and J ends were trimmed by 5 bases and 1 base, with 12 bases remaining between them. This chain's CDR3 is CASSPRGGSNQPQHF. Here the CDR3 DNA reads TGTGCCAGCAGCCCCCGAGGAGGCAGCAATCAGCCCCAGCATTTT.

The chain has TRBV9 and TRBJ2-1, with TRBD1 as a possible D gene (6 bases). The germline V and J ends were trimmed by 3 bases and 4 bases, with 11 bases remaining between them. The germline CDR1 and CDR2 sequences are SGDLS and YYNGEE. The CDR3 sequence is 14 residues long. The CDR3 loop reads CASSAGTLYNEQFF. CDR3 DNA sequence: TGTGCCAGCAGCGCCGGGACATTGTACAATGAGCAGTTCTTC.

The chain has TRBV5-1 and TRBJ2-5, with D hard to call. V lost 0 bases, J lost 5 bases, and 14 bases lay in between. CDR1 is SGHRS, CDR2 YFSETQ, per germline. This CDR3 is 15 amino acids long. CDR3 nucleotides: TGCGCCAGCAGCTTGGCCGGAGATACTTGGGAGACCCAGTACTTC. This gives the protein CASSLAGDTWETQYF.

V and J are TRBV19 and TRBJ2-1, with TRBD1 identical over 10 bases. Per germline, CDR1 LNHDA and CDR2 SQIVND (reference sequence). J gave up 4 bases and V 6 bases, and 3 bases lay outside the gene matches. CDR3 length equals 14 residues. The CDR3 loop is CASRRQGAYNEQFF. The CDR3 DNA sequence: TGTGCCAGTAGAAGACAGGGGGCTTACAATGAGCAGTTCTTC.